The 21 T cell receptor beta chains presented below share a single source sample, sequenced in a study of a mutant IDH1 vaccine in newly diagnosed glioma. Some clones are missing from TCRdb's copy, which holds only in-frame ones; the method was immunoSEQ multiplex PCR. The sample lists tens of thousands of clones, about 76% occurring once. Antigen specificity for these receptors is unknown. The time point denotes: week 35, safety follow-up. Every vaccine dose comprised 300 ug of mutant IDH1 20-mer peptide plus topical imiquimod. The material sequenced was PBMCs, taken from a glioma patient whose treatment included an IDH1 peptide vaccine. These receptors came from a man aged 50-59 years with glioma.

This chain joins TRBV19 and TRBJ1-5; 8 positions match TRBD1. V lost 3 bases to trimming and J lost 2 bases; unmatched junction nucleotides: 3. This CDR3 region has 15 residues. Germline V gene data show CDR1 as LNHDA and CDR2 as SQIVND (reference sequence). The CDR3: CASSIGQGGNQPQHF. CDR3 nucleotides: TGTGCCAGTAGTATCGGACAGGGTGGCAATCAGCCCCAGCATTTT. Variable domain in full (rest from reference TRBV19 and TRBJ1-5): DGGITQSPKYLFRKEGQNVTLSCEQNLNHDAMYWYRQDPGQGLRLIYYSQIVNDFQKGDIAEGYSVSREKKESFPLTVTSAQKNPTAFYLCASSIGQGGNQPQHFGDGTRLSIL.

The chain recombines TRBV7-2 with TRBJ1-1, with 10 bases fitting TRBD1. The CDR3 has 16 residues. Losses at the gene ends were 3 bases for V and 5 bases for J; bases not matched to a gene: 9. Germline V gene lookup returns CDR1 SGHTA and CDR2 FQGNSA. The CDR3 region is CASSFKSGQGGTEAFF. The CDR3 bases are TGTGCCAGCAGCTTTAAAAGCGGACAGGGGGGGACTGAAGCTTTCTTT.

J is TRBJ1-5 and V is TRBV19; 7 bases line up with TRBD1. CDR1 LNHDA and CDR2 SQIVND come from the germline V gene (reference sequence). The V and J ends lost 2 bases and 4 bases, in that order; junction bases with no gene match: 5. This CDR3 has 15 residues. The CDR3 nucleotides are TGTGCCAGTAGTATAAAGGACAGGCCAAATCAGCCCCAGCATTTT. Its translation: CASSIKDRPNQPQHF.

The chain recombines TRBV30 with TRBJ1-6; D remains ambiguous. The germline V gene has CDR1 GTSNPN and CDR2 SVGIG (reference sequence). The CDR3 extends over 13 amino acids. This CDR3 reads CATRESYNSPLHF. CDR3 nucleotides: TGTGCGACCCGAGAGAGTTATAATTCACCCCTCCACTTT.

CDR3 sequence reads: CASNPGQGLDAPLHF. The DNA for the CDR3 is TGCGCCAGCAACCCCGGACAGGGTTTGGATGCACCCCTCCACTTT. The chain has TRBV5-1 and TRBJ1-6; 8 bases agree with TRBD1. V lost 6 bases, J lost 11 bases, and 13 bases stayed unmatched. This CDR3 is 15 amino acids long. CDR1 SGHRS and CDR2 YFSETQ come from the germline V gene.

This chain links TRBV10-3 with TRBJ2-7; D remains ambiguous. V gave up 11 bases and J gave up 5 bases, with 13 bases separating them. The length of the CDR3 is 11 residues. Germline V gene data show CDR1 as ENHRY and CDR2 as SYGVKD. The CDR3 loop reads CAVTNVDEQYF. The CDR3 DNA reads TGTGCCGTAACGAATGTCGACGAGCAGTACTTC.

The rearrangement uses TRBV5-1 and TRBJ1-1; 9 nucleotides align to TRBD1. This CDR3 has 16 amino acids. Germline V gene sequence: CDR1 SGHRS, CDR2 YFSETQ. The junction had 8 bases not matched to a gene; V was cut back by 5 bases and J by 0 bases. This CDR3 is CASSSGTGLMNTEAFF. The CDR3 coding sequence is TGCGCCAGCAGTTCCGGGACAGGGTTGATGAACACTGAAGCTTTCTTT.

The chain carries TRBV19 and TRBJ2-3; D is unresolved. V shed 0 bases and J shed 1 base, with 14 bases lying between them. The CDR3 contains 17 residues. The germline gives CDR1 LNHDA, CDR2 SQIVND (reference sequence). CDR3 nucleotide sequence: TGTGCCAGTAGTATAGATCATTTGATGGCAGGCACAGATACGCAGTATTTT. Translation: CASSIDHLMAGTDTQYF. The whole variable domain, filled in from reference TRBV19 and TRBJ2-3, reads DGGITQSPKYLFRKEGQNVTLSCEQNLNHDAMYWYRQDPGQGLRLIYYSQIVNDFQKGDIAEGYSVSREKKESFPLTVTSAQKNPTAFYLCASSIDHLMAGTDTQYFGPGTRLTVL.

This clone turned up a few times. The chain has TRBV7-9 and TRBJ2-7; a weak D match, TRBD2 (5 bases). Germline V gene sequence: CDR1 SEHNR, CDR2 FQNEAQ (reference sequence). This CDR3 comprises 16 residues. The V end lost 4 bases, the J end lost 2 bases, and 18 bases lay between the germline ends. The CDR3 DNA is TGTGCCAGCAGCTACGGAGGATCGAATCGACCCTACGAGCAGTACTTC. As protein: CASSYGGSNRPYEQYF. Full variable domain (remainder filled in from reference TRBV7-9 and TRBJ2-7): DTGVSQNPRHKITKRGQNVTFRCDPISEHNRLYWYRQTLGQGPEFLTYFQNEAQLEKSRLLSDRFSAERPKGSFSTLEIQRTEQGDSAMYLCASSYGGSNRPYEQYFGPGTRLTVT.

This chain joins TRBV18 and TRBJ1-5; D uncertain. With 4 bases removed from V and 1 base from J, the gap between germline ends came to 5 bases. The CDR3 has 13 residues. The germline gives CDR1 KGHSH, CDR2 LQKENI. This CDR3 reads CASSRISNQPQHF. CDR3 DNA: TGTGCCAGCTCACGGATCAGCAATCAGCCCCAGCATTTT.

This rearrangement joins TRBV27 to TRBJ2-2, with D unclear. Trimming took off 7 bases at V and 7 bases at J, with 16 bases between the two ends. There are 14 residues in the CDR3. Germline CDR1 is MNHEY and CDR2 is SMNVEV (reference sequence). The CDR3 is CASTPRRWGGELFF. The CDR3 DNA sequence: TGTGCCAGCACCCCCCGCCGTTGGGGCGGGGAGCTGTTTTTT.

This clone was observed a handful of times. The chain uses TRBV29-1 and TRBJ1-2, with D unresolved. The CDR3 has 12 residues. Germline V gives CDR1 SQVTM, CDR2 ANQGSEA. The V end lost 4 bases, the J end lost 2 bases, and 8 bases lay between the germline ends. Here the CDR3 reads CSVGSENYGYTF. CDR3 in DNA: TGCAGCGTTGGTAGCGAGAACTATGGCTACACCTTC. The variable domain in full, completed from reference TRBV29-1 and TRBJ1-2, reads SAVISQKPSRDICQRGTSLTIQCQVDSQVTMMFWYRQQPGQSLTLIATANQGSEATYESGFVIDKFPISRPNLTFSTLTVSNMSPEDSSIYLCSVGSENYGYTFGSGTRLTVV.

This clone was counted a few times. The CDR3 sequence is CASSLAASYTF. Here the CDR3 DNA reads TGTGCCAGCAGCTTAGCGGCATCATACACCTTC. The V gene is TRBV7-2, the J gene TRBJ1-2; D gene ambiguous. Germline-derived CDR1 and CDR2 are SGHTA and FQGNSA. The CDR3 sequence is 11 residues long. Deletions cut 0 bases from V and 11 bases from J, with 7 bases between.

The chain uses TRBV4-1 and TRBJ1-1; D is unclear. This CDR3 comprises 13 residues. Germline-derived CDR1 and CDR2 are MGHRA and YSYEKL. Trimming removed 1 base at V and 1 base at J, with 4 bases between. The DNA for the CDR3 is TGCGCCAGCAGCCAAGGCTGGAACACTGAAGCTTTCTTT. The encoded protein is CASSQGWNTEAFF.

The chain couples TRBV10-3 to TRBJ1-3, with a weak D call TRBD1 (6 bases). The V end was cut by 8 bases, the J end by 4 bases, with 18 bases between. The CDR3 has 15 residues. Germline CDR1 is ENHRY and CDR2 is SYGVKD. CDR3 residues: CAIGGATGSGNTIYF. The CDR3 region has the DNA TGTGCCATCGGGGGGGCTACAGGGAGCGGAAACACCATATATTTT.

The sample holds one count of this clone. This chain uses TRBV19 with TRBJ2-5, with a tentative D call TRBD1 (6 bases). The CDR3 extends over 15 amino acids. Looked up from germline, CDR1 is LNHDA and CDR2 is SQIVND (reference sequence). V was pared by 4 bases and J by 5 bases, with 17 bases between. CDR3 nucleotide sequence: TGTGCCAGTAGTACAGGACAGTCCCTGGATGAGACCCAGTACTTC. It yields the protein CASSTGQSLDETQYF.

This sequence joins TRBV30 and TRBJ2-5, with TRBD1 matching over 8 bases. V was pared by 2 bases and J by 4 bases, with 6 bases of the junction left unmatched. Looked up from germline, CDR1 is GTSNPN and CDR2 is SVGIG (reference sequence). This CDR3 is 14 amino acids long. CDR3 bases: TGTGCCTGGAGTCGGGCAGGGGGCGCAGAGACCCAGTACTTC. It is translated as CAWSRAGGAETQYF. The variable domain in full, completed from reference TRBV30 and TRBJ2-5, reads SQTIHQWPATLVQPVGSPLSLECTVEGTSNPNLYWYRQAAGRGLQLLFYSVGIGQISSEVPQNLSASRPQDRQFILSSKKLLLSDSGFYLCAWSRAGGAETQYFGPGTRLLVL.

The chain is built from TRBV2 and TRBJ2-7, with 8 bases fitting TRBD1. Germline CDR1 SNHLY, CDR2 FYNNEI. Losses at the gene ends were 5 bases for V and 5 bases for J; bases not matched to a gene: 5. CDR3 length: 13 residues. The DNA for the CDR3 is TGTGCCAGCAGTCTTGAGACAGGGGACGAGCAGTACTTC. It translates to CASSLETGDEQYF.

The chain couples TRBV7-6 to TRBJ2-3; 8 nucleotides agree with TRBD1. CDR1 and CDR2 (germline): SGHVS, FNYEAQ. J gave up 0 bases and V 1 base, and 0 bases lay outside the gene matches. The CDR3 is 15 amino acids. The CDR3 DNA is TGTGCCAGCAGCTTAGGGACAGGGAGCACAGATACGCAGTATTTT. It is translated as CASSLGTGSTDTQYF.

The chain employs TRBV19 and TRBJ2-3; 11 bases are a match to TRBD2. Germline CDR1 LNHDA, CDR2 SQIVND (reference sequence). V gave up 8 bases and J gave up 2 bases; unmatched junction bases: 9. This CDR3 contains 16 residues. The CDR3 bases are TGTGCCAGTTCGGACGGGACTAGCGGAATCACAGATACGCAGTATTTT. It yields the protein CASSDGTSGITDTQYF.

The J gene is TRBJ1-3, the V gene TRBV18; D is uncertain. This CDR3 comprises 15 residues. CDR1 KGHSH and CDR2 LQKENI come from the germline V gene. The V and J ends lost 1 base and 0 bases respectively, with 7 bases between them. DNA of the CDR3: TGTGCCAGCTCACCACGAGGAGGCTCTGGAAACACCATATATTTT. The encoded protein is CASSPRGGSGNTIYF.